The 13 T cell receptor beta chains below were found in one sample sequenced in a study of identical twins. Using its own MiXCR run on the 5' RACE reads, TCRdb lists one record per CDR3 protein. Here the sample spans some 440,000 distinct CDR3 sequences, 20% to 25% being singletons. The same specimen was also included in a second study, on T cells expressing NK-cell markers.

Sequences were obtained from CD4+ T cells sorted from blood. These receptors were obtained from a young woman in good health.

In its sample, this clonotype was seen a few times. The chain uses TRBV6-5 and TRBJ1-6; TRBD1 matches at 7 bases. The CDR3 has 16 amino acids. Germline V gives CDR1 MNHEY, CDR2 SVGAGI. V trimming: 0 bases; J trimming: 10 bases; junction bases outside the gene matches: 9. In DNA form, the CDR3 reads TGTGCCAGCAGTTACTCGCCTAGACAGGGAGGCTCACCCCTCCACTTT. Its translation: CASSYSPRQGGSPLHF.

This clonotype has a handful of counts. This chain links TRBV7-2 with TRBJ2-5; maybe TRBD2 (6 bases). Germline CDR1 and CDR2: SGHTA and FQGNSA. This CDR3 spans 13 amino acids. Trimming took 6 bases from V and 4 from J, leaving 12 bases between them. The CDR3 nucleotides read TGTGCCAGCAGGCTGGGACTCCTAGAGACCCAGTACTTC. It is translated as CASRLGLLETQYF.

This clonotype was counted between two and nine times. The V gene is TRBV24-1, the J gene TRBJ1-2, with D uncertain. V was trimmed by 3 bases and J by 4 bases, leaving 8 bases between them. Germline CDR1 KGHDR, CDR2 SFDVKD. The CDR3 is 13 residues long. CDR3 in DNA: TGTGCCACCAGTGATCCTGATGGCTATGGCTACACCTTC. It codes for CATSDPDGYGYTF.

This CDR3 reads CSARDPTGTGPNVLTF. The CDR3, as DNA: TGCAGTGCTAGAGATCCCACCGGGACAGGGCCCAACGTCCTGACTTTC. The chain combines TRBV20-1 with TRBJ2-6; 9 positions agree with TRBD1. CDR1 and CDR2 from the germline V gene are DFQATT and SNEGSKA (reference sequence). This CDR3 spans 16 amino acids. J lost 8 bases, V lost 0 bases, and 8 bases had no gene match.

The sample holds a few counts of this clonotype. The rearrangement uses TRBV3-1 and TRBJ2-2; 9 bases line up with TRBD2. V shed 4 bases, J shed 9 bases, and the junction held 18 bases outside the gene matches. Germline CDR1 LGHDT, CDR2 YNNKEL (reference sequence). The CDR3 sequence is 18 residues long. CDR3 in DNA: TGTGCCAGCAGCCTCCAGCCTAGGCGGGGGGGCTCTGTTCGGGAGCTGTTTTTT. As protein: CASSLQPRRGGSVRELFF.

This clonotype was found a few times. The rearrangement uses TRBV6-5 and TRBJ1-3, with D perhaps matching TRBD1 (5 bases). CDR1 MNHEY and CDR2 SVGAGI come from the germline V gene. Trimming cost V 2 bases and J 0 bases, with 8 bases left between them. This CDR3 contains 15 residues. CDR3 coding DNA: TGTGCCAGCAGTTACGGACATAGCTCTGGAAACACCATATATTTT. As protein: CASSYGHSSGNTIYF.

V usage is TRBV10-3 and J usage is TRBJ2-2, with D maybe TRBD2 (7 bases). The germline V gene has CDR1 ENHRY and CDR2 SYGVKD. Trimming took off 6 bases at V and 2 bases at J, with 13 bases between the two ends. The CDR3 covers 15 residues. CDR3 DNA: TGTGCCATCAGCCCCAGCGGGACAAACACCGGGGAGCTGTTTTTT. This encodes CAISPSGTNTGELFF.

The sample holds a few counts of this clonotype. This chain connects TRBV11-1 to TRBJ2-7; D gene uncertain. Between the trimmed V and J ends, which lost 0 bases and 0 bases, there was a span of 12 bases. Per the germline V gene, CDR1 is SGHAT and CDR2 is FQDESV (reference sequence). This CDR3 is 16 amino acids long. The chain's CDR3 is CASSLADQGASYEQYF. DNA of the CDR3: TGTGCCAGCAGCTTAGCGGATCAAGGAGCCTCCTACGAGCAGTACTTC.

This clonotype appeared a few times. V gene TRBV20-1 combines with J gene TRBJ1-2, with D uncertain. The germline V gene has CDR1 DFQATT and CDR2 SNEGSKA (reference sequence). Trimming shortened V by 3 bases and J by 7 bases, and 12 bases separated the two germline ends. The CDR3 is made up of 12 amino acids. The CDR3 region has the DNA TGCAGTGCTAGGTCGGGGAACGGTGGCTACACCTTC. Protein product: CSARSGNGGYTF.

The table lists this clonotype with a few counts. The chain joins TRBV20-1 to TRBJ2-3; TRBD2 agrees at 13 bases. The germline V gene has CDR1 DFQATT and CDR2 SNEGSKA (reference sequence). V gave up 5 bases and J gave up 5 bases; unmatched junction bases: 4. The length of the CDR3 is 14 residues. CDR3 nucleotide sequence: TGCAGTGCTGGACTAGCGGGAGTCATAGATACGCAGTATTTT. Translating gives CSAGLAGVIDTQYF.

Concerning this clonotype itself: This may come from a read error, since a much larger clone is one base off. The chain recombines TRBV5-1 with TRBJ2-1; D uncertain. Germline loops: CDR1 SGHRS, CDR2 YFSETQ. The CDR3 consists of 15 residues. The CDR3 sequence is CAISLGWSSYNEQFF. CDR3 sequence (DNA): TGCGCCATCAGCTTGGGCTGGAGCAGCTACAATGAGCAGTTCTTC. Full variable domain (remainder filled in from reference TRBV5-1 and TRBJ2-1): KAGVTQTPRYLIKTRGQQVTLSCSPISGHRSVSWYQQTPGQGLQFLFEYFSETQRNKGNFPGRFSGRQFSNSRSEMNVSTLELGDSALYLCAISLGWSSYNEQFFGPGTRLTVL.

V usage is TRBV4-3 and J usage is TRBJ2-2; D remains ambiguous. Trimming cost V 8 bases and J 2 bases, with 9 bases left between them. Germline CDR1 and CDR2: LGHNA and YSLEER. The CDR3 totals 13 residues. This chain's CDR3 is CASWTVNTGELFF. The CDR3 nucleotides are TGCGCCAGCTGGACGGTTAACACCGGGGAGCTGTTTTTT.

The chain links TRBV7-9 to TRBJ2-3, with D unclear. Between the trimmed V and J ends, which lost 8 bases and 8 bases, there was a span of 11 bases. Germline CDR1 and CDR2: SEHNR and FQNEAQ (reference sequence). This CDR3 is 11 amino acids long. DNA for the CDR3: TGTGCCAGCGGAGATTCGGGTACGCAGTATTTT. Translation: CASGDSGTQYF.